This is a list of T cell receptor beta chains from one sample in a study of CXCR3-negative and CXCR3-positive naive CD8 T cells. For each CDR3 protein, TCRdb gives one entry from its re-call of the 5' RACE reads, without DNA. The ten most abundant clones cover 1.5% of a sample with tens of thousands of distinct CDR3 sequences. The sequenced sample was naive CXCR3- CD8+ T cells from blood. Receptor source: a human donor in good health. Some clones in this sample may be carry-over from other donors' samples. Both conserved end residues are part of each CDR3. The size of a clone is reported for some rows only, either as once, few or many, or as a class for expanded clones.

TRBV6-2/TRBV6-3	TRBJ2-1	-	CASRGPGELYGNEQFF
TRBV6-4	TRBJ2-1	-	CASIEREAGAGDEQFF
TRBV29-1	TRBJ1-1	-	CSVVTMNTEAFF
TRBV12-5	TRBJ2-3	-	CATAPERGTDTQYF
TRBV5-1	TRBJ2-7	-	CASSLETGAEQYF
TRBV4-2	TRBJ1-6	-	CASSQVVGSSYNSPLHF
TRBV29-1	TRBJ2-2	-	CSADRNTGELFF
TRBV29-1	TRBJ2-7	-	CSVEDMASGSIEQYF
TRBV6-5	TRBJ2-7	-	CASPLCFEQYF
TRBV5-1	TRBJ1-1	-	CASSLVGGRSEAFF
TRBV6-5	TRBJ2-3	-	CASSLDRVTDTQYF
TRBV24-1	TRBJ1-2	-	CATSAGQAYGYTF
TRBV6-6	TRBJ2-2	-	CASSWDREKGTGELFF
TRBV4-3	TRBJ2-1	medium-sized	CASSQDPPYNEQFF
TRBV6-5	TRBJ2-7	-	CASSYSSTSPYEQYF
TRBV11-3	TRBJ1-1	-	CASSHSAGGGAFF
TRBV2	TRBJ1-1	-	CASRRPTEAFF
TRBV28	TRBJ2-3	-	CASSPTSGSTDTQYF
TRBV7-8	TRBJ2-3	-	CASSLAEAGGTDTQYF
TRBV28	TRBJ2-1	-	CASSRPPKAGGPRGEQFF
TRBV29-1	TRBJ2-3	-	CSVPLASSTDTQYF
TRBV19	TRBJ2-2	-	CASMGPGELFF
TRBV5-1	TRBJ2-1	-	CASSLSWMDEQFF
TRBV29-1	TRBJ2-1	-	CSVGSSGRNEQFF
TRBV29-1	TRBJ2-7	-	CSVEEGYSSYEQYF
TRBV12-3/TRBV12-4	TRBJ2-1	-	CASWTEGATYNEQFF
TRBV7-9	TRBJ1-2	-	CASSSPQGRDFGYTF
TRBV2	TRBJ2-7	-	CASSEWGLDSSYEQYF
TRBV12-3/TRBV12-4	TRBJ2-7	-	CASSSLGLADIYEQYF
TRBV7-2	TRBJ2-7	-	CASSLDGSYEQCF
TRBV29-1	TRBJ2-2	-	CSVISGSGTGELFF
TRBV12-3/TRBV12-4	TRBJ2-1	-	CASSPTAQKEKQFF
TRBV12-3/TRBV12-4	TRBJ2-7	-	CASSPVHTGAEQYF
TRBV15	TRBJ2-7	-	CATSRDRGGFYEQYF
TRBV29-1	TRBJ2-7	-	CSVVIAYEQYF
TRBV6-4	TRBJ2-1	-	CASSDRGVLYNEQFF
TRBV4-3	TRBJ1-4	-	CASSQDSVLNHPSEKLFF
TRBV5-4	TRBJ2-7	-	CASSLSWGAYEQYF
TRBV29-1	TRBJ2-1	-	CSVEGLAGDNEQFF
TRBV6-2/TRBV6-3	TRBJ2-3	-	CASSYLGLAGTDTQYF
TRBV3-1	TRBJ2-1	-	CASSHRLAGSYNEQFF
TRBV28	TRBJ2-1	-	CASSLNPANEQFF
TRBV14	TRBJ2-7	-	CASSRWTGNDEQYF
TRBV4-1	TRBJ2-7	medium-sized	CASSQVFVTPTTVLSYEQYF
TRBV12-3/TRBV12-4	TRBJ2-1	-	CASSPLRASSDEQFF
TRBV6-2/TRBV6-3	TRBJ2-2	-	CASSYRLNIGELFF
TRBV5-6	TRBJ2-1	-	CASSLSTSGGHNEQFF
TRBV29-1	TRBJ1-1	-	CSVPDPNTEAFF
TRBV15	TRBJ2-7	-	CATSSRGTGTYEQYF
TRBV28	TRBJ1-2	-	CASSLWRGGQGNGYTF
TRBV6-5	TRBJ2-2	-	CASRTLGDTGELFF
TRBV4-3	TRBJ2-1	-	CASSQNLGAYNEQFF
TRBV19	TRBJ1-1	-	CASTEGGGYTEAFF
TRBV5-1	TRBJ2-1	-	CASSESSYNEQFF
TRBV28	TRBJ2-1	-	CASSFGAGAYNEQFF
TRBV7-2	TRBJ2-1	-	CASSPGVEQFF
TRBV4-1	TRBJ1-2	medium-sized	CASSQDLSGQGSGYTF
TRBV3-1	TRBJ2-3	-	CASSQTGSDTQYF